The T cell receptor (beta chain) described here comes from a study of blood T cells in healthy people across ages. Primers used in a second PCR of about 6 to 11 cycles were a sample-barcoded 5' primer and a J-beta primer mix. TCRdb analysed the 5' RACE reads with MiXCR anew, one entry per CDR3 protein. Of 1.5 million to 2 million distinct CDR3 sequences listed, roughly 49% were seen once; the top ten hold about 2.1%. Per germline, CDR1 LGHNA and CDR2 YSLEER. The V end was cut by 0 bases, the J end by 0 bases, with 6 bases between. The CDR3 has 14 residues. This clonotype has ten or more counts. The chain recombines TRBV4-3 with TRBJ2-7; no reliable D call. Sequencing used blood. This clonotype was obtained from a woman aged 40 to 50 in good health. CDR3 nucleotides: TGCGCCAGCAGCCAAGATCTGAGCTCCTACGAGCAGTACTTC. This gives the protein CASSQDLSSYEQYF.